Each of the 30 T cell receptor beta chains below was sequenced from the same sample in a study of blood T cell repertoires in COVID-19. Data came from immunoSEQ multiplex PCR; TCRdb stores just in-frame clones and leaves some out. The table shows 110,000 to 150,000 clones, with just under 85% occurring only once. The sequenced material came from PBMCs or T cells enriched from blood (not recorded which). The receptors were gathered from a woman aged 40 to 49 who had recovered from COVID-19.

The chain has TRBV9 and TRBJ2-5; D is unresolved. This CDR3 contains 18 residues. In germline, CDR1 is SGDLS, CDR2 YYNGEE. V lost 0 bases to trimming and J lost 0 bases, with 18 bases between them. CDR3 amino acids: CASSVDIPQPDNQETQYF. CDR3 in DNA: TGTGCCAGCAGCGTAGACATTCCACAGCCGGATAACCAAGAGACCCAGTACTTC.

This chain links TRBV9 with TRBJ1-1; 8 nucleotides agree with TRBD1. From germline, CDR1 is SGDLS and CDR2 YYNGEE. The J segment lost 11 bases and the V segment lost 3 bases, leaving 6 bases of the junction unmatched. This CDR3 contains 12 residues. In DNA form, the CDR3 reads TGTGCCAGCAGCGCCTCGGACAGGGAGGCTTTCTTT. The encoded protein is CASSASDREAFF.

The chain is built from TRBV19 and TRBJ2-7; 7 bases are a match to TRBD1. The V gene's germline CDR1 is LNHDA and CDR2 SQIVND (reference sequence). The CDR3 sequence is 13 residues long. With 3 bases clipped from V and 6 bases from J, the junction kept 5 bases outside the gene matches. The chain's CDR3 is CASSIGDSAEQYF. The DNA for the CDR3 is TGTGCCAGTAGTATCGGGGACAGTGCCGAGCAGTACTTC.

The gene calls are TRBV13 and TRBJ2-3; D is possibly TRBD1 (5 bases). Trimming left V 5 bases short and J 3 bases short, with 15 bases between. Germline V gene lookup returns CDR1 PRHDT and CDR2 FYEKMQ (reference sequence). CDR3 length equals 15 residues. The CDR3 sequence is CASSPRVSRTDTQYF. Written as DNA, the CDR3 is TGTGCCAGCAGCCCCAGGGTGAGCCGGACAGATACGCAGTATTTT. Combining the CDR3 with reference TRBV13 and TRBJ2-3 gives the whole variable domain AAGVIQSPRHLIKEKRETATLKCYPIPRHDTVYWYQQGPGQDPQFLISFYEKMQSDKGSIPDRFSAQQFSDYHSELNMSSLELGDSALYFCASSPRVSRTDTQYFGPGTRLTVL.

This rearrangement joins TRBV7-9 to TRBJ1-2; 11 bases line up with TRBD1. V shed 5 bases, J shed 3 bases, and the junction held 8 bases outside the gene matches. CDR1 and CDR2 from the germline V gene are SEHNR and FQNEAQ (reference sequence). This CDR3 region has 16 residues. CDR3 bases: TGTGCCAGCAGCCCCCGGACAGGGGGCTATGACTATGGCTACACCTTC. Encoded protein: CASSPRTGGYDYGYTF.

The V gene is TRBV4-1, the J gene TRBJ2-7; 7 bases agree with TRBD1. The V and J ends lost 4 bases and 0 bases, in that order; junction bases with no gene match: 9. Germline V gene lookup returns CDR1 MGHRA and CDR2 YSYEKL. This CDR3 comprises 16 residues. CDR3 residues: CASSLWPGGDSYEQYF. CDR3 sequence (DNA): TGCGCCAGCAGCCTTTGGCCAGGGGGTGACTCCTACGAGCAGTACTTC.

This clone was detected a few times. CDR3 sequence: CASSQAGGNTGELFF. CDR3 coding DNA: TGTGCCAGCAGCCAAGCGGGGGGAAACACCGGGGAGCTGTTTTTT. V and J are TRBV3-1 (or the pseudogene TRBV3-2) and TRBJ2-2, with TRBD2 matching 7 bases. In germline, CDR1 is LGHDT, CDR2 YNNKEL (reference sequence). J lost 2 bases, V lost 1 base, and 1 base had no gene match. The CDR3 loop spans 15 amino acids.

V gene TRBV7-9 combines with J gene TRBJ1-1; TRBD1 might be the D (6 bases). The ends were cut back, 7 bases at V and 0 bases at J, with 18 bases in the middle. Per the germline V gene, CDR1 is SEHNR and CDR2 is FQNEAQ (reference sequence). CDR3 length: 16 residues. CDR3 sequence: CASNREGRGLNTEAFF. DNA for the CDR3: TGTGCCAGCAATCGGGAGGGGAGGGGGTTGAACACTGAAGCTTTCTTT.

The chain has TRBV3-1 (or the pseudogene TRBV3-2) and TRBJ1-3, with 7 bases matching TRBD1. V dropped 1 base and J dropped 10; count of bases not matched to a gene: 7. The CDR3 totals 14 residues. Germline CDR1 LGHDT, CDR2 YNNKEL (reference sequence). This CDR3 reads CASSQGDSKRTIYF. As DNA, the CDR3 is TGTGCCAGCAGCCAAGGGGACAGCAAGCGGACCATATATTTT.

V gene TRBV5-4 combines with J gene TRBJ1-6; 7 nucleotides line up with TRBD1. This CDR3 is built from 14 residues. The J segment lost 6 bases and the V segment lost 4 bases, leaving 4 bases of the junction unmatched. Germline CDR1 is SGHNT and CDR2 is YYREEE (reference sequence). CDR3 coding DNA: TGTGCCAGCAGCCCGGGACAGTTTAATTCACCCCTCCACTTT. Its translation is CASSPGQFNSPLHF.

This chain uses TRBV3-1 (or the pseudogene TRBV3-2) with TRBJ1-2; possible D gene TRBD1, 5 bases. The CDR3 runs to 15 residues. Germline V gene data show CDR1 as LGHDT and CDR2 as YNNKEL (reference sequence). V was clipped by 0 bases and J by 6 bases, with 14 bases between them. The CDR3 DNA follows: TGTGCCAGCAGCCAAGACTTCAGGGTGATTGATGGCTACACCTTC. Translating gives CASSQDFRVIDGYTF.

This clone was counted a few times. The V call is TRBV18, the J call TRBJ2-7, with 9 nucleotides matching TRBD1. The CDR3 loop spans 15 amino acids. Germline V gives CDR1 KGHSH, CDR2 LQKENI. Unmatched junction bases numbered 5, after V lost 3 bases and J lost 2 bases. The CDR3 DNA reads TGTGCCAGCTCACCTGGACAGGGGCTCACCTACGAGCAGTACTTC. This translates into CASSPGQGLTYEQYF.

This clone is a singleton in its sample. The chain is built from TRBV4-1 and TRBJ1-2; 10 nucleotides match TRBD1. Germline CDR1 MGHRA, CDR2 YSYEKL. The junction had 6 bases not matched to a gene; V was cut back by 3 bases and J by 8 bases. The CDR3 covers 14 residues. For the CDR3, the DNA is TGCGCCAGCAGCCATACCGGGACAGGGGACGGCTACACCTTC. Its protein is CASSHTGTGDGYTF.

The CDR3 is CASSFFGGGVNTEAFF. The CDR3 coding sequence is TGTGCCAGCAGTTTTTTCGGGGGGGGAGTGAACACTGAAGCTTTCTTT. This chain uses TRBV6-2 or TRBV6-3 with TRBJ1-1; perhaps TRBD1 as D (5 bases). Per germline, CDR1 MNHEY and CDR2 SVGEGT. CDR3 length equals 16 residues. Trimming stripped 4 bases from V and 0 bases from J, with 15 bases between.

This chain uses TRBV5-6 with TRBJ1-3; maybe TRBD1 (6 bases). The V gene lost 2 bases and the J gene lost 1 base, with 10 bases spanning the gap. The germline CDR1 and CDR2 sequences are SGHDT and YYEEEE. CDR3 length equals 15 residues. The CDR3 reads CASSLTGISGNTIYF. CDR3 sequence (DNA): TGTGCCAGCAGCTTAACAGGGATTTCTGGAAACACCATATATTTT.

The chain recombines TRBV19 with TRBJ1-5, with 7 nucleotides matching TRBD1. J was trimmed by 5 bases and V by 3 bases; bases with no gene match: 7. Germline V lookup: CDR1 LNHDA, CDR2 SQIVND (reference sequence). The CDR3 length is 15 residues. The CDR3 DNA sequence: TGTGCCAGTAGTATGAGGTCGGGACAGCATCAGCCCCAGCATTTT. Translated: CASSMRSGQHQPQHF.

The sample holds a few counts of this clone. CDR3 residues: CASSLLIGETQYF. Written as DNA, the CDR3 is TGTGCCAGCAGCTTATTAATCGGAGAGACCCAGTACTTC. The V call is TRBV7-8, the J call TRBJ2-5; D gene uncertain. Trimming stripped 2 bases from V and 4 bases from J, with 8 bases between. Germline CDR1 and CDR2: SGHVS and FQNEAQ. The CDR3 contains 13 residues.

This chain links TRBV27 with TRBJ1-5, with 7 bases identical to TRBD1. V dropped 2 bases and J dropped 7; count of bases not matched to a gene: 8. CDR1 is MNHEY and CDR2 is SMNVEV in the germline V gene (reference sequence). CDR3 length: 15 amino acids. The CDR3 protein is CASSLDRGRGQPQHF. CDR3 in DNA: TGTGCCAGCAGTTTAGATAGGGGGCGAGGGCAGCCCCAGCATTTT.

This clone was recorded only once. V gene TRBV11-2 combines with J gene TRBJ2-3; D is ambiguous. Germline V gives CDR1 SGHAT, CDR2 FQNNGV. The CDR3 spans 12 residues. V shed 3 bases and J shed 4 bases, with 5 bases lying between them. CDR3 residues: CASSFVSDTQYF. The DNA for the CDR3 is TGTGCCAGCAGCTTCGTTTCAGATACGCAGTATTTT.

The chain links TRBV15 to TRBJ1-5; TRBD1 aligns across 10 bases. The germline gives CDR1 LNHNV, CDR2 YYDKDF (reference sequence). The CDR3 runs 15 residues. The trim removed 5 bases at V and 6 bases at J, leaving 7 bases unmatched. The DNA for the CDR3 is TGTGCCACCAGCGGGGGACAGGGGCGGCCTCAGCCCCAGCATTTT. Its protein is CATSGGQGRPQPQHF.

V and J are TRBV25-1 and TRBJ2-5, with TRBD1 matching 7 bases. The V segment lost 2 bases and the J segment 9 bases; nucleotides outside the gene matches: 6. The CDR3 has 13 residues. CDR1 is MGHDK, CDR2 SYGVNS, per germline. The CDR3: CASSEDRATAQYF. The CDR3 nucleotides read TGTGCCAGCAGTGAAGACAGGGCCACTGCCCAGTACTTC.

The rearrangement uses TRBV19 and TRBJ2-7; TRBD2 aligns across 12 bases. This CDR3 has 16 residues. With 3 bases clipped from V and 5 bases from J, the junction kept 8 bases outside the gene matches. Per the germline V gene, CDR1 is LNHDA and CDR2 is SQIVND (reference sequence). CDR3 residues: CASSIRHPSGGDEQYF. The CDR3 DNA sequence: TGTGCCAGTAGTATTCGCCACCCTAGCGGGGGGGACGAGCAGTACTTC.

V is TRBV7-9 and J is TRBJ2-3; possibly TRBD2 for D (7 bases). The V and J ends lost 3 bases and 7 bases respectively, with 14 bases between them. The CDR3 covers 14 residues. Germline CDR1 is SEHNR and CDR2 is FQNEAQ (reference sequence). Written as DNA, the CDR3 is TGTGCCAGCAGCTTGGGGGCCGGGGGGAATACGCAGTATTTT. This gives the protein CASSLGAGGNTQYF.

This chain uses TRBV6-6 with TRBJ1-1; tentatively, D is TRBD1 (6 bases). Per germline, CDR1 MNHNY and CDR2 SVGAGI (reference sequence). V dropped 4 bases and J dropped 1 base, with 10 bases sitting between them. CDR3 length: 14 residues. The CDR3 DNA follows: TGTGCCAGCAGTTCTCCACAGGGGAACACTGAAGCTTTCTTT. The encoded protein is CASSSPQGNTEAFF.

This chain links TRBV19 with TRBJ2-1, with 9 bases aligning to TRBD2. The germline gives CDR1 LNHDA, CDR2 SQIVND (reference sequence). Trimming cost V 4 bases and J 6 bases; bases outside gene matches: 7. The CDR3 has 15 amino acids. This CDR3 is CASSSSGGSFNEQFF. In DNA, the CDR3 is TGTGCCAGTAGTAGCAGCGGGGGGTCGTTCAATGAGCAGTTCTTC.

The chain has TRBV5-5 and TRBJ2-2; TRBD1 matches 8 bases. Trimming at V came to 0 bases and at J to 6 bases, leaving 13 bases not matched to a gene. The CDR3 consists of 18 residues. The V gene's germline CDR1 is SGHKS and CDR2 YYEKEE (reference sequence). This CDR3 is CASSLERAGGFIAGELFF. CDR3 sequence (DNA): TGTGCCAGCAGCTTGGAACGGGCAGGGGGCTTCATCGCCGGGGAGCTGTTTTTT.

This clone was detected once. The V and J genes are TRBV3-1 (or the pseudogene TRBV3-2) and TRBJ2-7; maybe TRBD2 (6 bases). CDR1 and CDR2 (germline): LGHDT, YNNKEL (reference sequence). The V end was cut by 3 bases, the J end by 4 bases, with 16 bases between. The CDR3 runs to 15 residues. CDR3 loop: CASSHWSSGLYEQYF. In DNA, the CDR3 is TGTGCCAGCAGCCATTGGAGTAGCGGCTTGTACGAGCAGTACTTC.

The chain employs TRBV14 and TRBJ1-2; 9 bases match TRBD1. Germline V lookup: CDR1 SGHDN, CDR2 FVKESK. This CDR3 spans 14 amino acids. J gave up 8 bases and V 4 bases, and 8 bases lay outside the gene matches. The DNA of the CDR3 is TGTGCCAGCAGCCCCACAGGGGGCATACGAGGCTACACCTTC. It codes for CASSPTGGIRGYTF.

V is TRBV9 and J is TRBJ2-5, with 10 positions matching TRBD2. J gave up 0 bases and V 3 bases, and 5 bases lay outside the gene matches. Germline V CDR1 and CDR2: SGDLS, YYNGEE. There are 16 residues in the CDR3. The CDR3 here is CASSAATSGHQETQYF. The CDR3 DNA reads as TGTGCCAGCAGCGCTGCGACTAGCGGGCACCAAGAGACCCAGTACTTC.

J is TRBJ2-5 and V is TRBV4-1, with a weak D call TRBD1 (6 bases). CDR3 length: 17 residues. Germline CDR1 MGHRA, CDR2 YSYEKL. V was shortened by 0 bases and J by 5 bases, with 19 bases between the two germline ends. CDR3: CASSQDGTPARHETQYF. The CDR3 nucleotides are TGCGCCAGCAGCCAAGACGGGACACCCGCGAGGCACGAGACCCAGTACTTC.